The 10 T cell receptor beta chains below come from one sample, sequenced in a study of T-cell reconstitution after alpha-beta-depleted transplantation in children. Unique molecular identifiers tagged the TCRbeta library. TCRdb re-called the PCR reads with MiXCR, one entry per CDR3 protein. This sample has around 300,000 distinct CDR3 sequences, with roughly 12% found just once. Sequences were derived from peripheral blood, sampled 180 days after TCRalphabeta/CD19-depleted stem cell transplant. The receptors originated from a male patient between 2 and 15 years old who had a stem cell transplant for chronic granulomatous disease, so the T cells may come from the graft donor.

This clonotype was counted many times. The rearrangement links TRBV5-5 to TRBJ1-4; unclear D gene. Trimming cost V 0 bases and J 12 bases, with 12 bases left between them. Germline V gene data show CDR1 as SGHKS and CDR2 as YYEKEE (reference sequence). This CDR3 has 13 residues. CDR3 protein: CASSLVVSWELFF. The CDR3 DNA reads as TGTGCCAGCAGCTTGGTGGTCAGCTGGGAACTGTTTTTT.

The sample holds many counts of this clonotype. The chain joins TRBV20-1 to TRBJ2-3, with 8 bases lining up with TRBD2. Germline lookup yields CDR1 DFQATT and CDR2 SNEGSKA (reference sequence). V trimming: 5 bases; J trimming: 3 bases; junction bases outside the gene matches: 7. This CDR3 is 14 amino acids long. DNA of the CDR3: TGCAGTGCTCCCCTAGCGGGTTTGACAGATACGCAGTATTTT. Residues: CSAPLAGLTDTQYF.

The chain combines TRBV2 with TRBJ2-1; D uncertain. The V end lost 6 bases, the J end lost 0 bases, and 9 bases lay between the germline ends. This CDR3 contains 14 residues. Germline V lookup: CDR1 SNHLY, CDR2 FYNNEI. CDR3 amino acids: CASRVLHSYNEQFF. CDR3 nucleotide sequence: TGTGCCAGCAGGGTACTCCACTCCTACAATGAGCAGTTCTTC. Filled out from reference TRBV2 and TRBJ2-1, the complete variable domain reads EPEVTQTPSHQVTQMGQEVILRCVPISNHLYFYWYRQILGQKVEFLVSFYNNEISEKSEIFDDQFSVERPDGSNFTLKIRSTKLEDSAMYFCASRVLHSYNEQFFGPGTRLTVL.

This clonotype was observed a few times. The gene calls are TRBV2 and TRBJ2-2, with unresolved D. Germline loops: CDR1 SNHLY, CDR2 FYNNEI. V was shortened by 4 bases and J by 6 bases, with 12 bases between the two germline ends. CDR3 length: 14 residues. The CDR3 loop reads CASSGLLVAGELFF. As DNA, the CDR3 is TGTGCCAGCAGTGGCCTTTTGGTTGCCGGGGAGCTGTTTTTT.

Ten or more counts support this clonotype. The V gene is TRBV29-1, the J gene TRBJ2-7, with D tentatively TRBD2 (6 bases). This CDR3 region has 13 residues. The V gene's germline CDR1 is SQVTM and CDR2 ANQGSEA. The ends were cut back, 4 bases at V and 0 bases at J, with 10 bases in the middle. CDR3 amino acids: CSVGASASYEQYF. CDR3 bases: TGCAGCGTTGGGGCTAGCGCCTCCTACGAGCAGTACTTC.

This clonotype was seen at least ten times. The chain has TRBV25-1 and TRBJ1-3; D may be TRBD1 (6 bases). From germline, CDR1 is MGHDK and CDR2 SYGVNS. The CDR3 length is 15 residues. V was cut by 4 bases and J by 5 bases, with 15 bases left in between. The CDR3 loop is CASSGRRDTRNTIYF. CDR3 in DNA: TGTGCCAGCAGTGGGCGCCGGGACACGAGAAACACCATATATTTT.

This clonotype was detected ten times or more. The J gene is TRBJ2-7, the V gene TRBV7-8; D not certain. CDR3 size: 13 residues. V gave up 5 bases and J gave up 6 bases, with 14 bases separating them. Germline V gene sequence: CDR1 SGHVS, CDR2 FQNEAQ. The CDR3 bases are TGTGCCAGCAGCCTACGAAACCGGGCCGAGCAGTACTTC. Translation: CASSLRNRAEQYF. The full variable domain, in which reference TRBV7-8 and TRBJ2-7 provide the parts outside the CDR3, is GAGVSQSPRYKVAKRGQDVALRCDPISGHVSLFWYQQALGQGPEFLTYFQNEAQLDKSGLPSDRFFAERPEGSVSTLKIQRTQQEDSAVYLCASSLRNRAEQYFGPGTRLTVT.

This clonotype has a count of ten or more. The chain combines TRBV12-3 or TRBV12-4 with TRBJ1-2; TRBD1 might be the D (6 bases). The length of the CDR3 is 14 residues. Trimming removed 4 bases from V and 4 bases from J, with 13 bases in between. The CDR3 coding sequence is TGTGCCAGCAGTTCCTTAGGGGGGAGCTATGGCTACACCTTC. Amino acid sequence: CASSSLGGSYGYTF.

This clonotype was seen at least ten times. CDR3 amino acids: CATSDRPGLAGGTDTQYF. The DNA of the CDR3 is TGTGCCACCAGTGACCGACCGGGACTAGCGGGGGGCACAGATACGCAGTATTTT. This chain joins TRBV24-1 and TRBJ2-3; 14 bases map to TRBD2. This CDR3 is built from 18 residues. V was pared by 4 bases and J by 1 base, with 6 bases of the junction left unmatched. Germline V gene data show CDR1 as KGHDR and CDR2 as SFDVKD.

There are a few counts of this clonotype. CDR3 coding DNA: TGTGCCAGCAACCCAGAAGCCGGTGGTACCCAGTACTTC. Protein product: CASNPEAGGTQYF. The chain joins TRBV2 to TRBJ2-5, with no clear D. In germline, CDR1 is SNHLY, CDR2 FYNNEI. This CDR3 has 13 residues. V gave up 7 bases and J gave up 8 bases, with 17 bases separating them. Supplemented by reference TRBV2 and TRBJ2-5, the full variable domain reads EPEVTQTPSHQVTQMGQEVILRCVPISNHLYFYWYRQILGQKVEFLVSFYNNEISEKSEIFDDQFSVERPDGSNFTLKIRSTKLEDSAMYFCASNPEAGGTQYFGPGTRLLVL.